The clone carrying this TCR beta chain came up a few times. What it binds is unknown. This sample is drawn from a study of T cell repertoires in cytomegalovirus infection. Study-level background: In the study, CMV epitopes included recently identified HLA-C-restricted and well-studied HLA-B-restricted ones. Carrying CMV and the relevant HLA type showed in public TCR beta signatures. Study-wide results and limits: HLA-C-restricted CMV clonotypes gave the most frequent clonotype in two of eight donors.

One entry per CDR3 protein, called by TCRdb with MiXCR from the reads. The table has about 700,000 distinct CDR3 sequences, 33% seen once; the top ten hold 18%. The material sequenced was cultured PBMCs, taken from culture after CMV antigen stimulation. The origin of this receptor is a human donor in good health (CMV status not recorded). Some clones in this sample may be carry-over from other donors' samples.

The CDR3, as DNA: TGTGCCAGCAATAACTGGGATCAGCCCCAGCATTTT. Its protein is CASNNWDQPQHF. The chain has TRBV12-3 or TRBV12-4 and TRBJ1-5; no firm D call. The CDR3 runs 12 residues. The V end was cut by 7 bases, the J end by 5 bases, with 9 bases between.